A single sample is the source of the 2 T cell receptor beta chains below, sequenced in a study of T-cell memory formation after mild COVID-19. TCRdb called the 5' RACE reads again in MiXCR, with one record for every CDR3 protein. The table has 350,000 to 500,000 distinct CDR3 sequences, 20% to 30% seen once. The specimen was PBMCs or a T cell subset sorted from them (not recorded which). Receptors originate from an adult woman who had mild COVID-19 (a few samples of this study predate the infection). Cell type and time point are not known.

J is TRBJ2-7 and V is TRBV5-6; 10 bases fit TRBD1. V was pared by 4 bases and J by 3 bases, with 19 bases of the junction left unmatched. Germline CDR1 is SGHDT and CDR2 is YYEEEE. The CDR3 is 19 amino acids. DNA for the CDR3: TGTGCCAGCAGCATTCGACAGGGGGCGCGGAGGGCTAAGAACTACGAGCAGTACTTC. It is translated as CASSIRQGARRAKNYEQYF.

This chain connects TRBV11-3 to TRBJ2-1, with 7 positions matching TRBD2. The J segment lost 4 bases and the V segment lost 2 bases, leaving 8 bases of the junction unmatched. Germline V CDR1 and CDR2: SGHNT, YENEEA. The CDR3 contains 16 residues. The CDR3 region has the DNA TGTGCCAGCAGCTTAATTGGCGGGAGCCGTTACAATGAGCAGTTCTTC. Its protein product is CASSLIGGSRYNEQFF.